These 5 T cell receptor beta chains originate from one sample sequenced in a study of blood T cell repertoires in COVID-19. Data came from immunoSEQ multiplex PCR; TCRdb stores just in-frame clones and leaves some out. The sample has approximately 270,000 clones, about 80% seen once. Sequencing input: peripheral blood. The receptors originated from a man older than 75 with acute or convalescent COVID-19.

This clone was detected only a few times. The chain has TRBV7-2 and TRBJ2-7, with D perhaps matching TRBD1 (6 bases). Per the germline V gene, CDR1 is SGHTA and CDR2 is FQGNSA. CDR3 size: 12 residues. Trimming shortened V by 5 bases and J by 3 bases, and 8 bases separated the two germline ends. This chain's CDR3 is CASSQDSYEQYF. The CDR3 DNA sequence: TGTGCCAGCAGCCAGGACAGCTACGAGCAGTACTTC.

This chain's CDR3 is CASSMVGEVRETQYF. The CDR3 bases are TGTGCCAGTAGTATGGTGGGAGAGGTTCGTGAGACCCAGTACTTC. The chain uses TRBV19 and TRBJ2-5, with D tentatively TRBD2 (5 bases). This CDR3 is built from 15 residues. V gave up 3 bases and J gave up 5 bases, with 16 bases separating them. From germline, CDR1 is LNHDA and CDR2 SQIVND (reference sequence).

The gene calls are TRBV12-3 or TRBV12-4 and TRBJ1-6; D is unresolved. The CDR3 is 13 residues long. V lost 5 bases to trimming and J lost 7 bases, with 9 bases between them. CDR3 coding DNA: TGTGCCAGCAGTCCCCGGGTCAATTCACCCCTCCACTTT. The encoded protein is CASSPRVNSPLHF.

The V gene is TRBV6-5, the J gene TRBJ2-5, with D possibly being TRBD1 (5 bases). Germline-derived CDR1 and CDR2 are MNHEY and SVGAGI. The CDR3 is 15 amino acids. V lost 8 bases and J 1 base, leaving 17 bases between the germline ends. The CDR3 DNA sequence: TGTGCCAGCCTGAGAGGAACAGGTCCCCAAGAGACCCAGTACTTC. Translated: CASLRGTGPQETQYF.

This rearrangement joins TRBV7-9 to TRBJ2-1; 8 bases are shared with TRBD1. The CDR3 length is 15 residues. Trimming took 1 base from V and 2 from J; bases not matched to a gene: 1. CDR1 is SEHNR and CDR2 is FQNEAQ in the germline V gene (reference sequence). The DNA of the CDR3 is TGTGCCAGCAGCTTAGGACAGGGGACCTACAATGAGCAGTTCTTC. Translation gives CASSLGQGTYNEQFF.